A selection of T cell receptor beta chains follows, all from one sample in a study of T cell responses to AZD1222 COVID-19 vaccine. The method was immunoSEQ multiplex PCR; TCRdb's version includes in-frame clones alone and lacks a portion of them. The sample consists of approximately 50,000 clones, 80% to 90% of them appearing once. The input for sequencing was peripheral blood, taken 28 days after the second AZD1222 dose. The receptor source for this set is an adult who received the AZD1222 COVID-19 vaccine. CDR3s include the opening cysteine and the closing phenylalanine or tryptophan. A D gene is named only where the DNA matches it firmly. Rows give clone size only sometimes, using once, few, many, or a class for an expanded clone.

D gene	J gene	V gene	clone size	CDR3 DNA	CDR3 protein
NA	TRBJ1-5	TRBV28	NA	TGTGCCAGCAGTTTATGGGGAACAGGGCGAAGGGATCAGCCCCAGCATTTT	CASSLWGTGRRDQPQHF
NA	TRBJ2-7	TRBV5-5	NA	TGTGCCAGCAGCTTGGCTTTCCTGGGGACACTAGCCTACGAGCAGTACTTC	CASSLAFLGTLAYEQYF
NA	TRBJ2-7	TRBV27	NA	TGTGCCAGCGGCCCTTTGGGGTTTACCTACGAGCAGTACTTC	CASGPLGFTYEQYF
NA	TRBJ2-5	TRBV7-9	NA	TGTGCCAGCAGCTCCGGAACAGGGAGGTCGGAGACCCAGTACTTC	CASSSGTGRSETQYF
NA	TRBJ1-2	TRBV5-1	NA	TGCGCCAGCAGCTTGGAGCAGGGGATCGATGGCTACACCTTC	CASSLEQGIDGYTF
NA	TRBJ1-1	TRBV12-5	NA	TGTGCTAGTGGTTTGAAACAAGGGGACACTGAAGCTTTCTTT	CASGLKQGDTEAFF
NA	TRBJ2-7	TRBV19	NA	TGTGCCAGTAGTATAGATACGGGCCCTACGAGCTCCTACGAGCAGTACTTC	CASSIDTGPTSSYEQYF
NA	TRBJ2-7	TRBV5-1	NA	TGCGCCAGCAGCTTGGGACAGCTCTCGGAGCAGTACTTC	CASSLGQLSEQYF
TRBD1	TRBJ2-5	TRBV10-3	NA	TGTGCCATCAGTGACCGGGACAGTGCGGAGACCCAGTACTTC	CAISDRDSAETQYF
NA	TRBJ2-1	TRBV3-1/TRBV3-2	NA	TGTGCCAGCAGCCATCTCTCCCACGGCCCCTACAATGAGCAGTTCTTC	CASSHLSHGPYNEQFF
NA	TRBJ2-7	TRBV7-3	NA	TGTGCCAGCAGCCCTCAAGGAGGGCTATCCTACGAGCAGTACTTC	CASSPQGGLSYEQYF
NA	TRBJ2-7	TRBV28	NA	TGTGCCAGCAGTCCCGGCGGCGCAGTCGGCGAGCAGTACTTC	CASSPGGAVGEQYF
NA	TRBJ2-1	TRBV19	NA	TGTGCCAGTAGTATCGGCAACGACAATGAGCAGTTCTTC	CASSIGNDNEQFF
NA	TRBJ1-1	TRBV27	NA	TGTGCCAGCAGTCTTGGGGCCGGGACTGAAGCTTTCTTT	CASSLGAGTEAFF
NA	TRBJ2-7	TRBV9	once	TGTGCCAGCAGCGTGAGAGGGGACACCTCCTACGAGCAGTACTTC	CASSVRGDTSYEQYF